This record concerns one T cell receptor beta chain sequence. Its antigen is unidentified. Possible read error: a much larger clone is one base away. Next came a second PCR, run for about 7 to 12 cycles, which used a sample-barcoded 5' primer along with a J-beta primer mix. One entry per CDR3 protein results from TCRdb running MiXCR on the 5' RACE reads. This sample has hundreds of thousands of distinct CDR3 sequences; roughly 64% occur once, and the top ten carry 22%. The source of the sample is a study of blood T cells in healthy people across ages. General study findings and limits: It was the long-lived donors that had more naive CD4+ cells and higher diversity than aged donors. While age rose, TCR beta diversity per million T cells dropped in a roughly linear way.

This CDR3 contains 19 residues. Germline lookup yields CDR1 SGHTA and CDR2 FQGNSA. V usage is TRBV7-2 and J usage is TRBJ2-1; 10 nucleotides align to TRBD2. The J call may be incorrect, as the DNA end agrees better with TRBJ2-7. The clonotype was recovered from a man aged 25-40 years in good health. The sequenced sample consisted of blood. The CDR3 nucleotides read TGTGCCAGCAGCTTAGCGATGACTAGCGGGCCCGGCAAGTTGAATGAGCAGTACTTC. Translation gives CASSLAMTSGPGKLNEQYF.